The 24 T cell receptor beta chains in this list originate from one sample, sequenced in a study of T cells after yellow fever vaccination (dated by TCRdb to the late 2010s). The library came from 5' RACE. The reads were generated on an Illumina HiSeq 2500. The raw public data were reprocessed by TCRdb itself: fastp quality trimming at Q25, MiXCR clonotype calling, in-frame beta chains only. Identical CDR3 protein sequences are pooled into one entry, listed with their most common genes and DNA. For this sample there are hundreds of thousands of distinct CDR3 sequences; around an eighth appear just once. Clones ranked in the top ten supply about 15% of the sample. The label giving this sample's treatment or condition can be read as: live attenuated yellow fever vaccine strain. The source material was PBMCs, sampled on the day of the yellow fever booster vaccination. All receptors come from a young man who received the YFV17D yellow fever vaccine.

This chain joins TRBV3-1 and TRBJ2-5; no definite D call. Germline V CDR1 and CDR2: LGHDT, YNNKEL (reference sequence). The CDR3 has 14 amino acids. The V end lost 3 bases, the J end lost 1 base, and 9 bases lay between the germline ends. CDR3 loop: CASSQGQAQETQYF. DNA for the CDR3: TGTGCCAGCAGCCAGGGTCAGGCCCAAGAGACCCAGTACTTC.

The chain joins TRBV5-1 to TRBJ2-7; 8 bases map to TRBD2. Germline V gene data show CDR1 as SGHRS and CDR2 as YFSETQ. The CDR3 consists of 15 residues. V gave up 4 bases and J gave up 2 bases; unmatched junction bases: 8. The CDR3 region is CASSPLAGGAYEQYF. DNA for the CDR3: TGCGCCAGCAGCCCCTTGGCGGGAGGCGCCTACGAGCAGTACTTC.

Only a few counts were recorded for this clonotype. The rearrangement uses TRBV18 and TRBJ2-3, with unresolved D. The V gene lost 2 bases and the J gene lost 0 bases, with 12 bases spanning the gap. CDR1 KGHSH and CDR2 LQKENI come from the germline V gene. This CDR3 has 16 amino acids. The CDR3 loop is CASSPSKRASTDTQYF. The CDR3 DNA follows: TGTGCCAGCTCACCAAGTAAAAGGGCTAGCACAGATACGCAGTATTTT.

This clonotype was seen only a few times. The chain combines TRBV20-1 with TRBJ1-5, with 12 bases identical to TRBD1. The CDR3 spans 16 residues. Germline values: CDR1 DFQATT, CDR2 SNEGSKA (reference sequence). The CDR3: CCFRGQGAYWGWPQHF. The CDR3 bases are TGCTGTTTTAGGGGACAGGGGGCGTATTGGGGTTGGCCCCAGCATTTT.

This clonotype came up many times. The chain uses TRBV12-3 or TRBV12-4 and TRBJ1-1; 7 bases line up with TRBD1. Trimming took 6 bases from V and 1 from J; bases not matched to a gene: 8. The CDR3 length is 15 residues. The CDR3, as DNA: TGTGCCAGCAGAAGGACAGGCGGGGCGAACACTGAAGCTTTCTTT. Translating gives CASRRTGGANTEAFF.

The table lists this clonotype with many counts. CDR3 sequence: CASSFDYYNEQFF. The CDR3 region has the DNA TGTGCCAGCAGCTTTGATTACTACAATGAGCAGTTCTTC. The chain employs TRBV5-5 and TRBJ2-1; D not resolved. V lost 2 bases to trimming and J lost 3 bases, with 6 bases between them. Germline V gives CDR1 SGHKS, CDR2 YYEKEE (reference sequence). There are 13 residues in the CDR3.

The chain employs TRBV5-5 and TRBJ2-2; D is perhaps TRBD2 (5 bases). Germline V CDR1 and CDR2: SGHKS, YYEKEE (reference sequence). Trimming cost V 7 bases and J 4 bases, with 11 bases left between them. This CDR3 is built from 13 residues. The chain's CDR3 is CASGRGLTGELFF. CDR3 nucleotide sequence: TGTGCCAGCGGCCGCGGGCTCACCGGGGAGCTGTTTTTT.

This clonotype was detected only once. The chain recombines TRBV11-2 with TRBJ2-3, with TRBD1 matching 8 bases. The germline gives CDR1 SGHAT, CDR2 FQNNGV. The CDR3 is 13 residues long. The trim removed 8 bases at V and 6 bases at J, leaving 7 bases unmatched. CDR3 sequence (DNA): TGTGCCAGCGGACAGGGTATAACGGATACGCAGTATTTT. This sequence encodes CASGQGITDTQYF.

This clonotype appeared a few times. The CDR3 region has the DNA TGTGCCTGGAGTTTTATCTGGACTAGCGGGAGAAAAGAGACCCAGTACTTC. It yields the protein CAWSFIWTSGRKETQYF. The chain has TRBV30 and TRBJ2-5, with 13 bases matching TRBD2. CDR3 length equals 17 residues. With V trimmed by 2 bases and J by 3 bases, 9 bases remained unmatched. Germline V gene lookup returns CDR1 GTSNPN and CDR2 SVGIG (reference sequence).

J is TRBJ2-3 and V is TRBV6-5, with 10 bases that match TRBD1. Losses at the gene ends were 2 bases for V and 5 bases for J; bases not matched to a gene: 1. CDR1 MNHEY and CDR2 SVGAGI come from the germline V gene. This CDR3 has 14 residues. The CDR3 loop is CASSYRTGGDTQYF. In nucleotides, the CDR3 is TGTGCCAGCAGTTACAGGACAGGGGGAGATACGCAGTATTTT.

This clonotype has more than one count but fewer than ten. The chain carries TRBV6-2 or TRBV6-3 and TRBJ2-2; D is possibly TRBD2 (5 bases). The CDR3 contains 19 residues. Germline V lookup: CDR1 MNHEY, CDR2 SVGEGT. V was shortened by 2 bases and J by 0 bases, with 19 bases between the two germline ends. DNA for the CDR3: TGTGCCAGCAGTTACAGGTTTAGTAGCGCGGCAGCGAACACCGGGGAGCTGTTTTTT. The encoded protein is CASSYRFSSAAANTGELFF.

The V gene is TRBV30, the J gene TRBJ2-1; no reliable D call. V was shortened by 5 bases and J by 0 bases, with 14 bases between the two germline ends. Germline V gives CDR1 GTSNPN, CDR2 SVGIG (reference sequence). The length of the CDR3 is 15 residues. Here the CDR3 reads CAWVAAASSYNEQFF. The DNA for the CDR3 is TGTGCCTGGGTTGCGGCTGCGAGCTCCTACAATGAGCAGTTCTTC.

The V and J genes are TRBV5-4 and TRBJ2-3; 10 positions match TRBD1. The trim removed 5 bases at V and 4 bases at J, leaving 7 bases unmatched. The V gene's germline CDR1 is SGHNT and CDR2 YYREEE (reference sequence). The CDR3 length is 15 residues. CDR3 region: CASSSTGTGADTQYF. The DNA for the CDR3 is TGTGCCAGCAGTTCAACCGGGACAGGGGCAGATACGCAGTATTTT.

The rearrangement uses TRBV5-6 and TRBJ2-1; TRBD2 aligns across 15 bases. Germline CDR1 reads SGHDT; CDR2 reads YYEEEE. This CDR3 is 14 amino acids long. V trimming: 7 bases; J trimming: 8 bases; junction bases outside the gene matches: 4. CDR3 nucleotides: TGTGCCAGCGGACTAGCGGGAGGGCTCGATGAGCAGTTCTTC. As protein: CASGLAGGLDEQFF.

This clonotype has only a few counts. The chain combines TRBV6-2 or TRBV6-3 with TRBJ2-1; D not resolved. V was cut by 0 bases and J by 7 bases, with 19 bases left in between. The CDR3 covers 17 residues. Per germline, CDR1 MNHEY and CDR2 SVGEGT. The CDR3 DNA follows: TGTGCCAGCAGTTACTCGAGTTCAACCTTAGGTGGTAATGAGCAGTTCTTC. This gives the protein CASSYSSSTLGGNEQFF.

V gene TRBV7-9 combines with J gene TRBJ2-1, with 7 bases aligning to TRBD2. This CDR3 contains 14 residues. Germline trimming cut 5 bases from V and 10 bases from J; bases unmatched to any gene: 11. Germline V CDR1 and CDR2: SEHNR, FQNEAQ (reference sequence). CDR3 in amino acids: CASSAAAGGGEQFF. As DNA, the CDR3 is TGTGCCAGCAGCGCAGCCGCTGGGGGGGGAGAGCAGTTCTTC.

This clonotype was detected many times. CDR3 nucleotides: TGCAGTGCCCGTAGCGGGAGGGCCCGGAATGAGCAGTTCTTC. This codes for CSARSGRARNEQFF. The V gene is TRBV20-1, the J gene TRBJ2-1; 11 bases are shared with TRBD2. V lost 6 bases, J lost 7 bases, and 8 bases stayed unmatched. CDR3 length equals 14 residues. The germline gives CDR1 DFQATT, CDR2 SNEGSKA (reference sequence).

The chain employs TRBV9 and TRBJ2-7, with a possible D match to TRBD2 (6 bases). V was pared by 5 bases and J by 2 bases, with 14 bases between. The germline V gene encodes CDR1 SGDLS and CDR2 YYNGEE. CDR3 length equals 14 residues. The CDR3 DNA follows: TGTGCCAGCAGTAGGGACTTGCGAACCTACGAGCAGTACTTC. Translated: CASSRDLRTYEQYF.

The chain has TRBV29-1 and TRBJ2-1; D possibly corresponds to TRBD2 (6 bases). The CDR3 contains 14 residues. Trimming removed 2 bases from V and 9 bases from J, with 17 bases in between. Per the germline V gene, CDR1 is SQVTM and CDR2 is ANQGSEA. As DNA, the CDR3 is TGCAGCGTTGAACGGGGGAGAGGAGTCGCTGAGCAGTTCTTC. It codes for CSVERGRGVAEQFF.

The V call is TRBV10-3, the J call TRBJ2-7; no firm D call. Trimming left V 4 bases short and J 0 bases short, with 4 bases between. CDR1 ENHRY and CDR2 SYGVKD come from the germline V gene. The CDR3 loop spans 12 amino acids. CDR3 residues: CAISVGSYEQYF. DNA of the CDR3: TGTGCCATCAGTGTGGGCTCCTACGAGCAGTACTTC.

The J gene is TRBJ2-5, the V gene TRBV12-3 or TRBV12-4; 14 bases are a match to TRBD2. The CDR3 has 13 amino acids. With 6 bases clipped from V and 14 bases from J, the junction kept 8 bases outside the gene matches. Here the CDR3 reads CASSLNGLAGGYF. The CDR3 DNA follows: TGTGCCAGCAGCCTAAACGGACTAGCGGGGGGTTACTTC.

The rearrangement joins TRBV27 to TRBJ1-4, with D unclear. CDR1 and CDR2 from the germline V gene are MNHEY and SMNVEV (reference sequence). CDR3 size: 16 residues. The ends were cut back, 5 bases at V and 0 bases at J, with 13 bases in the middle. CDR3 region: CASSPSSGATNEKLFF. In DNA, the CDR3 is TGTGCCAGCAGTCCTTCATCCGGGGCAACTAATGAAAAACTGTTTTTT.

This clonotype was observed a few times. The chain combines TRBV6-5 with TRBJ2-2; TRBD2 aligns across 7 bases. CDR1 MNHEY and CDR2 SVGAGI come from the germline V gene. Germline trimming cut 2 bases from V and 3 bases from J; bases unmatched to any gene: 6. The CDR3 contains 16 residues. In nucleotides, the CDR3 is TGTGCCAGCAGTTACGGGGAGGGAGTGGACACCGGGGAGCTGTTTTTT. Translated: CASSYGEGVDTGELFF.

The chain recombines TRBV7-3 with TRBJ2-5, with 10 bases aligning to TRBD2. The germline V gene encodes CDR1 SGHTA and CDR2 FQGTGA. Trimming removed 3 bases from V and 5 bases from J; junction bases left unmatched: 6. The CDR3 length is 15 residues. The CDR3 sequence is CASSFSSGSIETQYF. In DNA form, the CDR3 reads TGTGCCAGCAGCTTTTCTAGCGGGAGTATTGAGACCCAGTACTTC.